The rows below give T cell receptor beta chains drawn from one sample of a study of human T cells and chemical hapten exposure. MiXCR was run by TCRdb on the RACE reads, yielding one entry per CDR3 protein. The table lists fewer than 350,000 distinct CDR3 sequences, 7.5% to 8% of them singletons. The starting material was whole blood, obtained in connection with sensitization to the hapten diphenylcyclopropenone (DPC). The source of these receptors is a man in his late teens or twenties with alopecia areata. Some clones in this sample may be carry-over from other donors' samples. CDR3s include the opening cysteine and the closing phenylalanine or tryptophan. The order of the fields is J gene, clone size, V gene, D gene, CDR3 DNA, CDR3 protein. A D gene is named only where the DNA matches it firmly. Only some rows state a clone size, as once, few, many or a class for expanded clones.

TRBJ2-3 | - | TRBV5-1 | TRBD1 | TGCGCCAGCAGCTCATGGCCTCGACAGGGCCGCACAGATACGCAGTATTTT | CASSSWPRQGRTDTQYF
TRBJ2-1 | few | TRBV11-2 | - | TGTGCCAGCAGCTTCGGATCCGGGCCCTACAATGAGCAGTTCTTC | CASSFGSGPYNEQFF
TRBJ2-7 | - | TRBV7-2 | - | TGTGCCAGCAGCGTACTACCCGGCAGAAGCTCCTACGAGCAGTACTTC | CASSVLPGRSSYEQYF
TRBJ2-2 | few | TRBV5-4 | - | TGTGCCAGCAGGCACAGGGAAAGGGGGGAGCTGTTTTTT | CASRHRERGELFF
TRBJ2-6 | many | TRBV2 | - | TGTGCCAGCAGGCGAGACGGTTCTGGGGCCAACGTCCTGACTTTC | CASRRDGSGANVLTF
TRBJ1-2 | few | TRBV12-3/TRBV12-4 | TRBD1 | TGTGCCAGCAGTCCACCTAGGACAGGAGACTATGGCTACACCTTC | CASSPPRTGDYGYTF
TRBJ2-2 | few | TRBV12-3/TRBV12-4 | TRBD1 | TGTGCCAGCAGCAAAACAGGGGGAGCAATCGGGGAGCTGTTTTTT | CASSKTGGAIGELFF
TRBJ2-3 | - | TRBV25-1 | TRBD2 | TGTGCCAGCAGTGGAGGACTAGCGGGGGGCCGGCGGTCGACGCAGTATTTT | CASSGGLAGGRRSTQYF
TRBJ1-4 | many | TRBV7-9 | - | TGTGCCAGCAGCCCCCTACAGGTTTTTAATGAAAAACTGTTTTTT | CASSPLQVFNEKLFF
TRBJ2-3 | many | TRBV7-2 | - | TGTGCCAGCAGCTTAGGCGGTCCAGATACGCAGTATTTT | CASSLGGPDTQYF
TRBJ2-3 | few | TRBV27 | TRBD2 | TGTGCCAGCAGTCCTAGTACCGAGACTAGCGGCACAGATACGCAGTATTTT | CASSPSTETSGTDTQYF
TRBJ1-6 | few | TRBV7-2 | - | TGTGCCAGCAGCTTAGGGGGGCTTTCACCCCTCCACTTT | CASSLGGLSPLHF
TRBJ2-7 | many | TRBV6-2/TRBV6-3 | - | TGTGCCAGCAGTTACTTGTATTTAGGCGAACGGCGGAGCTACGAGCAGTACTTC | CASSYLYLGERRSYEQYF
TRBJ2-5 | - | TRBV6-2/TRBV6-3 | - | TGTGCCAGCAGATACGGGCCGCAAGAGACCCAGTACTTC | CASRYGPQETQYF
TRBJ2-3 | few | TRBV9 | - | TGTGCCAGCAGCCCAGTTGGAGATACGCAGTATTTT | CASSPVGDTQYF
TRBJ2-1 | - | TRBV20-1 | - | TGCAGTGCACTGACTACTTCCTACAATGAGCAGTTCTTC | CSALTTSYNEQFF
TRBJ2-3 | - | TRBV11-1 | - | TGTGCCAGCACTCAGGACATAATCACAGATACGCAGTATTTT | CASTQDIITDTQYF
TRBJ1-4 | - | TRBV20-1 | TRBD1 | TGCAGTGCTTACCAGGGGGCATTTGGTGAAAAACTGTTTTTT | CSAYQGAFGEKLFF
TRBJ2-1 | few | TRBV12-3/TRBV12-4 | TRBD2 | TGTGCCAGCAGTCCTACCGTAGCGGGGGGGTACAATGAGCAGTTCTTC | CASSPTVAGGYNEQFF
TRBJ2-3 | many | TRBV12-3/TRBV12-4 | - | TGTGCCAGCAGCCACAGCACAGATACGCAGTATTTT | CASSHSTDTQYF
TRBJ1-1 | - | TRBV5-1 | - | TGCGCCAGCAGGCCTAACGCCCTAGGGATGAACACTGAAGCTTTCTTT | CASRPNALGMNTEAFF
TRBJ2-3 | few | TRBV6-2/TRBV6-3 | - | TGTGCCAGCAGTTACTCGATGGGGGGCCCAGCGGGAAATACGCAGTATTTT | CASSYSMGGPAGNTQYF
TRBJ1-6 | few | TRBV2 | - | TGTGCCAGCAGTGCGACAGGATTCTCTCCCCTCCACTTT | CASSATGFSPLHF
TRBJ2-1 | few | TRBV19 | TRBD2 | TGTGCCAGTAGTATAGGCGGGGGGGTCCCCTACAATGAGCAGTTCTTC | CASSIGGGVPYNEQFF
TRBJ2-3 | - | TRBV7-2 | TRBD2 | TGTGCCAGCAGCCACCGACTAAGCGGGGGGGCCCGCACAGATACGCAGTATTTT | CASSHRLSGGARTDTQYF
TRBJ2-1 | - | TRBV6-2/TRBV6-3 | - | TGTGCCAGCAGTCTTAGCAGGGTAGTGGTCCTAACTGAGCAGTTCTTC | CASSLSRVVVLTEQFF
TRBJ2-7 | many | TRBV4-1 | - | TGCGCCAGCAGCCAAGATGTCGGGGGTAGCTCCTACGAGCAGTACTTC | CASSQDVGGSSYEQYF
TRBJ1-2 | few | TRBV4-2 | TRBD1 | TGTGCCAGCAGCCAAGTGGGACAGGGGTCGATTAACTATGGCTACACCTTC | CASSQVGQGSINYGYTF
TRBJ2-2 | few | TRBV7-8 | - | TGTGCCAGCAGCCCCGCACAGATCACCGGGGAGCTGTTTTTT | CASSPAQITGELFF
TRBJ1-6 | many | TRBV5-1 | - | TGCGCCAGCAGCCAACAAGGATTGAGCTCCTATAATTCACCCCTCCACTTT | CASSQQGLSSYNSPLHF
TRBJ2-3 | many | TRBV3-1 | TRBD2 | TGTGCCAGCAGCCAAGGAACTAGCGGGGAGGTAGATACGCAGTATTTT | CASSQGTSGEVDTQYF
TRBJ2-4 | once | TRBV28 | TRBD1 | TGTGCCAGCAGTTCAGGGGGCAGGGCCATTCAGTACTTC | CASSSGGRAIQYF
TRBJ2-3 | few | TRBV11-3 | - | TGTGCCAGCAGCTTCCGGGGCGCGGGGCTATATTTT | CASSFRGAGLYF
TRBJ1-3 | few | TRBV3-1 | - | TGTGCCAGCAGCCAGGGCAGGACAGTTAAGGAAAACACCATATATTTT | CASSQGRTVKENTIYF
TRBJ1-1 | - | TRBV11-1 | - | TGTGCCAGCAGCATGGACCGCCTGGTAGCTTTCTTT | CASSMDRLVAFF
TRBJ2-3 | - | TRBV7-2 | - | TGTGCCAGCAGCTCCCAGAACGGAGATACGCAGTATTTT | CASSSQNGDTQYF
TRBJ2-5 | - | TRBV6-5 | - | TGTGCCAGCAGTTACGACAGTAACAAAGAGACCCAGTACTTC | CASSYDSNKETQYF
TRBJ1-3 | few | TRBV3-1 | - | TGTGCCAGCAGCCCCCTCTCTGGAAACACCATATATTTT | CASSPLSGNTIYF
TRBJ1-2 | many | TRBV5-1 | - | TGCGCCAGCAGCTCGGACACCTCCTATGGCTACACCTTC | CASSSDTSYGYTF
TRBJ1-5 | - | TRBV3-1 | TRBD1 | TGTGCCAGCAGCCAAATACAGGGGCCCAATCAGCCCCAGCATTTT | CASSQIQGPNQPQHF
TRBJ1-2 | few | TRBV24-1 | - | TGTGCCACCAGTGACCCGCAGGGGCGGGGAAGGCATGGCTACACCTTC | CATSDPQGRGRHGYTF
TRBJ1-2 | many | TRBV6-5 | - | TGTGCCAGCAGTTACTCTTCAGGGAACTATGGCTACACCTTC | CASSYSSGNYGYTF
TRBJ1-2 | many | TRBV5-1 | - | TGCGCCAGCAGCTTGCCCAACAGGGATGGCTACACCTTC | CASSLPNRDGYTF
TRBJ1-2 | few | TRBV10-3 | - | TGTGCCATCAGTGTGAGGGTGTCTGACTATGGCTACACCTTC | CAISVRVSDYGYTF
TRBJ1-5 | - | TRBV2 | TRBD1 | TGTGCCAGCAGTCCTAACAGGGGGGAGAATCAGCCCCAGCATTTT | CASSPNRGENQPQHF
TRBJ2-1 | many | TRBV5-1 | - | TGCGCCAGCAGCTTGTCAGGGCAAAGCTCCTACAATGAGCAGTTCTTC | CASSLSGQSSYNEQFF
TRBJ2-4 | few | TRBV20-1 | - | TGCAGTGCTAGAGAGGCAGCCCTAGCCAAAAACATTCAGTACTTC | CSAREAALAKNIQYF
TRBJ1-5 | few | TRBV6-1 | - | TGTGCCACCAAGGGCAACAGTCAGCCCCAGCATTTT | CATKGNSQPQHF
TRBJ2-1 | many | TRBV4-3 | TRBD1 | TGCGCCAGCAGCCAAGAGGCTGGGGGACAGGGGGCGGCTGAGCAGTTCTTC | CASSQEAGGQGAAEQFF
TRBJ2-1 | - | TRBV29-1 | TRBD1 | TGCAGCATCCGACAGGGCGATTATGAGCAGTTCTTC | CSIRQGDYEQFF
TRBJ2-2 | - | TRBV28 | - | TGTGCCAGCAGGGCTAGGAACACCGGGGAGCTGTTTTTT | CASRARNTGELFF
TRBJ1-2 | many | TRBV11-2 | - | TGTGCCAGCAGCTTCGAGGCCATAGGGGTTCGGGGCTACACCTTC | CASSFEAIGVRGYTF
TRBJ2-2 | many | TRBV7-6 | TRBD1 | TGTGCCAGCAGCTTCAGGGGGCTGGCGAACACCGGGGAGCTGTTTTTT | CASSFRGLANTGELFF